This T cell receptor (beta chain) was sequenced during a study of shared clonotypes between healthy human individuals. Assay used: immunoSEQ multiplex PCR; TCRdb lists only in-frame clones, some missing. The table shows 650,000 to 750,000 clones, with approximately 75% occurring only once. Losses at the gene ends were 6 bases for V and 7 bases for J; bases not matched to a gene: 6. The CDR3 is 15 residues long. Germline CDR1 MNHNS, CDR2 SASEGT. This sequence joins TRBV6-1 and TRBJ2-1, with 13 positions matching TRBD2. Material: memory CD4+ T cells sorted from blood. Described subset: CD45RA-negative fraction. This clonotype originated in a woman aged 25 to 45 in good health. Here the CDR3 DNA reads TGTGCCAGCAGGCCGGGACTAGCGGGACAGAATGAGCAGTTCTTC. This encodes CASRPGLAGQNEQFF.